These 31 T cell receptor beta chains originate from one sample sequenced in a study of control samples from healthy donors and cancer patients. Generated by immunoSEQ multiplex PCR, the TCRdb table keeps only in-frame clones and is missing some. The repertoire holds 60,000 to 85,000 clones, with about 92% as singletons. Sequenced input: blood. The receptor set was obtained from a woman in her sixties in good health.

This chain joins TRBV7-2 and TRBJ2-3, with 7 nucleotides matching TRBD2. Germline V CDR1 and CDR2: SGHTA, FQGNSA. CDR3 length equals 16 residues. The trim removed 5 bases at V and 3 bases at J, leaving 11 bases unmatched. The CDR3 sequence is CASSPWTRFGTDTQYF. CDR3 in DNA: TGTGCCAGCAGCCCCTGGACTAGATTTGGGACAGATACGCAGTATTTT.

The DNA of the CDR3 is TGTGCCAGCAGCTTCGGACTAGCGGGGGGAAACCACGAGCAGTACTTC. Translating gives CASSFGLAGGNHEQYF. The J gene is TRBJ2-7, the V gene TRBV5-6; 14 positions agree with TRBD2. Looked up from germline, CDR1 is SGHDT and CDR2 is YYEEEE. The CDR3 contains 16 residues. Trimming cost V 2 bases and J 5 bases; bases outside gene matches: 6.

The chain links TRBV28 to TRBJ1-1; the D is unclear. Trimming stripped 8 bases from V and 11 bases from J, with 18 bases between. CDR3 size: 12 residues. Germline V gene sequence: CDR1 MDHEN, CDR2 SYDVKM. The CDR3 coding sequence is TGTGCCAGCGTAGCCCGTCAAGAGTGGGCTTTCTTT. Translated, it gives CASVARQEWAFF.

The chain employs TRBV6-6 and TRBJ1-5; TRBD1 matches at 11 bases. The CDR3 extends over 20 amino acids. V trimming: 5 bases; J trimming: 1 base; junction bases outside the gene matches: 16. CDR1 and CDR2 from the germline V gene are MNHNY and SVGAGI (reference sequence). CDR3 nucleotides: TGTGCCAGCAGTCAAAGACCACGGACAGGGGGCATGAGGAGCAATCAGCCCCAGCATTTT. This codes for CASSQRPRTGGMRSNQPQHF.

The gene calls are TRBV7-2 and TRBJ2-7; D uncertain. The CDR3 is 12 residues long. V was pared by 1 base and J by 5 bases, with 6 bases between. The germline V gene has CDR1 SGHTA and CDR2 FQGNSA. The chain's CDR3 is CASSLGPHEQYF. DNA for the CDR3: TGTGCCAGCAGCTTAGGACCCCACGAGCAGTACTTC.

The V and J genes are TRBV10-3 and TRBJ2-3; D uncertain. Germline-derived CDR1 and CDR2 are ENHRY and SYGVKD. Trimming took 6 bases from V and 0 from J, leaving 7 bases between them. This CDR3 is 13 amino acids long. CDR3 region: CAIRTASTDTQYF. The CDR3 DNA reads TGTGCCATCAGGACGGCTAGCACAGATACGCAGTATTTT.

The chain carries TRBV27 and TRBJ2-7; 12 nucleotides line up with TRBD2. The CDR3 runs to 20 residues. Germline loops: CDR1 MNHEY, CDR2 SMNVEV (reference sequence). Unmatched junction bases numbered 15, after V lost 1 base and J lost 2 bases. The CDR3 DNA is TGTGCCAGCAGTTTATTGGGCGCGGGGGGACTAGCGGGCCGTACCTACGAGCAGTACTTC. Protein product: CASSLLGAGGLAGRTYEQYF.

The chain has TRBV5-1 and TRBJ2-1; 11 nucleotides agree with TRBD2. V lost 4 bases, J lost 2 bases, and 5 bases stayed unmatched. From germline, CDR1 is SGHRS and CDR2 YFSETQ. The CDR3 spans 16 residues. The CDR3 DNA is TGCGCCAGCAGCCCGGGACTAGCGGTCACCTACAATGAGCAGTTCTTC. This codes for CASSPGLAVTYNEQFF.

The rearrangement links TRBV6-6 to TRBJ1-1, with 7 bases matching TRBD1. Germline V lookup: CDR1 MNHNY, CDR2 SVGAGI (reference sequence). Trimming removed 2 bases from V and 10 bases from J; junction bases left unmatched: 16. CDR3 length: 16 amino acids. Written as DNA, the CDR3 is TGTGCCAGCAGTTACGAAGGACAAGGCCTCAGGGGGGTAGCTTTCTTT. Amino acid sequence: CASSYEGQGLRGVAFF.

The CDR3: CASSLRGRPTNEKLFF. The DNA of the CDR3 is TGTGCCAGCAGCCTTCGTGGACGTCCAACTAATGAAAAACTGTTTTTT. This sequence joins TRBV27 and TRBJ1-4; D is unclear. V lost 6 bases to trimming and J lost 0 bases, with 14 bases between them. This CDR3 is 16 amino acids long. Looked up from germline, CDR1 is MNHEY and CDR2 is SMNVEV (reference sequence).

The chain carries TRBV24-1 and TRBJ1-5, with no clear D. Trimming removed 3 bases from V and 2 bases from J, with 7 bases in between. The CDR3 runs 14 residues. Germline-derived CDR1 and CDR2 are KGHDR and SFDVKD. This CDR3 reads CATSDARRNQPQHF. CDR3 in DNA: TGTGCCACCAGTGATGCACGGCGCAATCAGCCCCAGCATTTT.

CDR3 protein: CASVPNVSGNTIYF. CDR3 nucleotides: TGTGCCAGCGTCCCGAACGTCTCTGGAAACACCATATATTTT. The chain is built from TRBV28 and TRBJ1-3; unclear D gene. Germline lookup yields CDR1 MDHEN and CDR2 SYDVKM. The ends were cut back, 8 bases at V and 0 bases at J, with 11 bases in the middle. The CDR3 is made up of 14 amino acids.

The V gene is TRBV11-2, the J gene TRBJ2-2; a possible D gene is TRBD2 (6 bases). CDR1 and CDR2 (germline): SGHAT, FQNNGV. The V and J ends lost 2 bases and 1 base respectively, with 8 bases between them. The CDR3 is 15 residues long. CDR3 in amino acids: CASSLQGLNTGELFF. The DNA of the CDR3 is TGTGCCAGCAGCTTACAGGGACTGAACACCGGGGAGCTGTTTTTT.

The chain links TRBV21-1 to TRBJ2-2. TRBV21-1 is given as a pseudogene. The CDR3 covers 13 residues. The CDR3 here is CASEGRNTGELFF. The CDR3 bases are TGTGCCAGCGAGGGACGGAACACCGGGGAGCTGTTTTTT.

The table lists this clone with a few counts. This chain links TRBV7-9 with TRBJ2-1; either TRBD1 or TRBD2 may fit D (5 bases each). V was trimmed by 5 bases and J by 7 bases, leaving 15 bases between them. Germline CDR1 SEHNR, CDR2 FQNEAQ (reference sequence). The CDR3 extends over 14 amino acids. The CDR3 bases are TGTGCCAGCAGCGGTGCCCAGGGCGGGAATGAGCAGTTCTTC. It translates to CASSGAQGGNEQFF.

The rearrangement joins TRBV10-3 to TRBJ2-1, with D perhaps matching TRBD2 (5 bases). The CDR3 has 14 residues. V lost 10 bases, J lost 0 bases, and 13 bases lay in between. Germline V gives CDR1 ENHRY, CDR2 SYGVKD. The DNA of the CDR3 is TGTGCCACATCTCCGGGGAGCTCCTACAATGAGCAGTTCTTC. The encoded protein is CATSPGSSYNEQFF.

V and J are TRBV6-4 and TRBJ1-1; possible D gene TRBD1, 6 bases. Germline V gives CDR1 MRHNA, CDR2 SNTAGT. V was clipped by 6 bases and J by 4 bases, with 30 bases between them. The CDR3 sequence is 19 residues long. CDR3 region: CASRNGFTGRSGGCTEAFF. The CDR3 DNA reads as TGTGCCAGCAGGAACGGATTTACAGGGAGGAGCGGAGGATGCACTGAAGCTTTCTTT.

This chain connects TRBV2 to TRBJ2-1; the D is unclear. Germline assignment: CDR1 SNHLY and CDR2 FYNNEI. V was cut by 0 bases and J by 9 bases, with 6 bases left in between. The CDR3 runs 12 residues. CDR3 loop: CASSEAQSEQFF. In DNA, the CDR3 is TGTGCCAGCAGTGAAGCGCAAAGTGAGCAGTTCTTC.

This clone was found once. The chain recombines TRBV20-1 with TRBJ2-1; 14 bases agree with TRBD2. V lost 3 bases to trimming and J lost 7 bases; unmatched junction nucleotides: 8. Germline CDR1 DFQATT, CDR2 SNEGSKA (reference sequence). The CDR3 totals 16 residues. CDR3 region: CSASPKRTSGGNEQFF. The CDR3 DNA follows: TGCAGTGCTAGTCCAAAGAGGACTAGCGGGGGGAATGAGCAGTTCTTC.

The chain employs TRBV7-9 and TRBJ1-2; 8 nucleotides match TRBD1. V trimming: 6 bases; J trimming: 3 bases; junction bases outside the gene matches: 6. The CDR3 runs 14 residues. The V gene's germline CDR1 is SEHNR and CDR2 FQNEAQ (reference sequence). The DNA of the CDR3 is TGTGCCAGCAGTCCGACAGGGGCAGACTATGGCTACACCTTC. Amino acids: CASSPTGADYGYTF.

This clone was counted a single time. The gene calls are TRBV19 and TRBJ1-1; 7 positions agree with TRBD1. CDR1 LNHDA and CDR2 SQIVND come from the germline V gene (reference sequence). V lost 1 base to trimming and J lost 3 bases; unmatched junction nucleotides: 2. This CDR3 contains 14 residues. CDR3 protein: CASSIARGDTEAFF. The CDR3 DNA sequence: TGTGCCAGTAGTATAGCCAGGGGGGACACTGAAGCTTTCTTT.

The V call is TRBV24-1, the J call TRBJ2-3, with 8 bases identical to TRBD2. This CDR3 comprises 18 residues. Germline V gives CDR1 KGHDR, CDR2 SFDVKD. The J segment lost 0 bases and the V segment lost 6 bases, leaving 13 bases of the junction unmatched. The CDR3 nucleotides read TGTGCCACCAGTAAAACTCCCGGGGGGGGCGGGAGCACAGATACGCAGTATTTT. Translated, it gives CATSKTPGGGGSTDTQYF.

CDR3 in DNA: TGTGCCAGCAGCCAGGACGGCAGCCTCCCCCGGACCCAGTACTTC. Encoded protein: CASSQDGSLPRTQYF. The V call is TRBV6-5, the J call TRBJ2-5, with D unresolved. Germline CDR1 is MNHEY and CDR2 is SVGAGI. The CDR3 has 15 amino acids. Trimming took 6 bases from V and 7 from J, leaving 21 bases between them.

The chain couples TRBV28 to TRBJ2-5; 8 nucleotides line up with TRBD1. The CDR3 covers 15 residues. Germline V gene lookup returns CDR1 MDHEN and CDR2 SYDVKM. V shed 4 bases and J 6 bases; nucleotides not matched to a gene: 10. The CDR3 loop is CASSSAGGEKKTQYF. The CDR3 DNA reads TGTGCCAGCAGTTCGGCAGGGGGCGAGAAAAAGACCCAGTACTTC.

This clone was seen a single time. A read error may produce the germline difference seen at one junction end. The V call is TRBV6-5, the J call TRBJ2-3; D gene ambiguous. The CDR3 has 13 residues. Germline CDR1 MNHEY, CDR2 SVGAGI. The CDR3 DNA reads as TGTGCCAGCAGTTACGACCCTGGGTCAGGCGAGACTTTT. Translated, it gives CASSYDPGSGETF.

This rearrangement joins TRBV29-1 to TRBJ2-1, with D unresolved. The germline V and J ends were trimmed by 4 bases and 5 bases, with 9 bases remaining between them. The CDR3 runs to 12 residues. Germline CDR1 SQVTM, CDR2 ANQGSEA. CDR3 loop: CSVGLGHNEQFF. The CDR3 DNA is TGCAGCGTTGGCCTCGGACACAATGAGCAGTTCTTC.

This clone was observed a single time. CDR3 DNA: TGTGCCTGGGACGGGACTAGCGGGAGTTCAAGCTCCTACGAGCAGTACTTC. It translates to CAWDGTSGSSSSYEQYF. This chain uses TRBV30 with TRBJ2-7; 14 bases agree with TRBD2. The germline CDR1 and CDR2 sequences are GTSNPN and SVGIG (reference sequence). The CDR3 length is 17 residues. Losses at the gene ends were 5 bases for V and 0 bases for J; bases not matched to a gene: 9.

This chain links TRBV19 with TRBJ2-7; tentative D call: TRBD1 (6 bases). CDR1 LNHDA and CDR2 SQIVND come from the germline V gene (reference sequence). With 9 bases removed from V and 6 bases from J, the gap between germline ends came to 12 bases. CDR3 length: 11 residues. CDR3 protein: CASIQGGEQYF. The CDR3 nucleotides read TGTGCCAGCATACAGGGTGGCGAGCAGTACTTC.

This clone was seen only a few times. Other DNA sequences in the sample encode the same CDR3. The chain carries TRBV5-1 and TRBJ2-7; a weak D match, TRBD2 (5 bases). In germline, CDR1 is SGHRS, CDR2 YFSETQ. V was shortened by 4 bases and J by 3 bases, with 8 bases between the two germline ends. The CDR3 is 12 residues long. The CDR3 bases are TGCGCCAGCAGCCCGGGAAGCTACGAGCAGTACTTC. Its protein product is CASSPGSYEQYF.

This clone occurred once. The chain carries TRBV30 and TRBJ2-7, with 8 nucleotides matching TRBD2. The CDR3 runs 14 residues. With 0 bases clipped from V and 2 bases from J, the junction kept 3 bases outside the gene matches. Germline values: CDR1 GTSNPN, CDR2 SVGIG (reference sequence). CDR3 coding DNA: TGTGCCTGGAGTGTAGGCGGGAGGACCTACGAGCAGTACTTC. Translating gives CAWSVGGRTYEQYF.

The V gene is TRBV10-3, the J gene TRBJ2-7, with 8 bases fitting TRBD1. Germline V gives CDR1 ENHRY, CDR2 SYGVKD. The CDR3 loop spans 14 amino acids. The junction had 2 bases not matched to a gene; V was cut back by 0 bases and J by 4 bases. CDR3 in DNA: TGTGCCATCAGTGAGTCGAGACAGGGGTACGAGCAGTACTTC. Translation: CAISESRQGYEQYF.